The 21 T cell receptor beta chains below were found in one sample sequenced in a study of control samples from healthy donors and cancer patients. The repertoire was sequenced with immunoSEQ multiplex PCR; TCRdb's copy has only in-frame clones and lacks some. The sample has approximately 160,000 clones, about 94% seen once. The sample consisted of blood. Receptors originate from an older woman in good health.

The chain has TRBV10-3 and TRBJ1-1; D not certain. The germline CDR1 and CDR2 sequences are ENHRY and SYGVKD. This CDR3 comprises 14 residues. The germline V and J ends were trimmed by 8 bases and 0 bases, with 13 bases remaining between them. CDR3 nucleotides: TGTGCCATCTCCCGAGGCGCCATGAACACTGAAGCTTTCTTT. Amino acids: CAISRGAMNTEAFF.

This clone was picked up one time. The CDR3 region is CASSSPGFSYEQYF. The DNA for the CDR3 is TGTGCCAGCAGCTCTCCCGGGTTCTCCTACGAGCAGTACTTC. The chain has TRBV13 and TRBJ2-7; D is unclear. The CDR3 spans 14 residues. Germline V gene sequence: CDR1 PRHDT, CDR2 FYEKMQ (reference sequence). Trimming stripped 4 bases from V and 0 bases from J, with 10 bases between.

The CDR3 protein is CASSYGGVYGYTF. Here the CDR3 DNA reads TGTGCCAGCAGTTACGGAGGTGTCTATGGCTACACCTTC. V usage is TRBV6-2 or TRBV6-3 and J usage is TRBJ1-2; D ambiguous. Germline assignment: CDR1 MNHEY and CDR2 SVGEGT. V was pared by 2 bases and J by 4 bases, with 8 bases between. This CDR3 has 13 amino acids.

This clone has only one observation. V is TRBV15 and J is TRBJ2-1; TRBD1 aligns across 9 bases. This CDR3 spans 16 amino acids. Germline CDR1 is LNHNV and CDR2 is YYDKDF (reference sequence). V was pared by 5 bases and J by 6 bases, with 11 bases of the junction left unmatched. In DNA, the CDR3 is TGTGCCACCAGCCCTCCCGGGACAGGGCTCGTCAATGAGCAGTTCTTC. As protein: CATSPPGTGLVNEQFF.

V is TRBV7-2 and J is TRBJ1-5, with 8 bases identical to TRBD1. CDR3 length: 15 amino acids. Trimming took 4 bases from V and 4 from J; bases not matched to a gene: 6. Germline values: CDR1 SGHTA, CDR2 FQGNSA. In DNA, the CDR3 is TGTGCCAGCAGCTCCTGGACAGGGATAAATCAGCCCCAGCATTTT. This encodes CASSSWTGINQPQHF.

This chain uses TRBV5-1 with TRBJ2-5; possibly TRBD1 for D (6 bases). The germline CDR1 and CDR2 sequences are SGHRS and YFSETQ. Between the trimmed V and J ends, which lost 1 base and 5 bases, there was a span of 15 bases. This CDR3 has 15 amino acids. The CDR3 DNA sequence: TGCGCCAGCAGCTTGAAGGGGGAATACGAGGAGACCCAGTACTTC. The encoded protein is CASSLKGEYEETQYF.

CDR3 protein: CASSKGGTGKAYSGNTIYF. Here the CDR3 DNA reads TGTGCCAGCAGCAAAGGGGGGACAGGGAAGGCCTACTCTGGAAACACCATATATTTT. The chain combines TRBV21-1 with TRBJ1-3; the table calls TRBD1, which could not be checked here. TRBV21-1 is described as a pseudogene. This CDR3 region has 19 residues.

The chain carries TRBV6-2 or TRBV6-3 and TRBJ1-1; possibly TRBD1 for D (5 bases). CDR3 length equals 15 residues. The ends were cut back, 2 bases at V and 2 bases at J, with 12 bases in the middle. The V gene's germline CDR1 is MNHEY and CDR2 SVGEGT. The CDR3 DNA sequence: TGTGCCAGCAGTTACGCTCGGGGGATTAACACTGAAGCTTTCTTT. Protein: CASSYARGINTEAFF.

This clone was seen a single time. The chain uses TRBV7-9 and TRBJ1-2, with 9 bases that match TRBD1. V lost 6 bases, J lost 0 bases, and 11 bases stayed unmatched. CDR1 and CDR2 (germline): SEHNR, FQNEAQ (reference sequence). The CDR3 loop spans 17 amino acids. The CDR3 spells CASRPLTGTGPNYGYTF. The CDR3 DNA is TGTGCCAGCAGGCCCCTCACCGGGACAGGGCCTAACTATGGCTACACCTTC.

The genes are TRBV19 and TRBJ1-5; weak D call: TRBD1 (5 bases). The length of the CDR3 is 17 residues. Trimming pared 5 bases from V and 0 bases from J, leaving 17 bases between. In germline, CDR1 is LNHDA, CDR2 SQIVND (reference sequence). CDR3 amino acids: CASSPGSPPNSNQPQHF. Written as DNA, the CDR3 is TGTGCCAGTAGTCCAGGGAGTCCGCCTAATAGCAATCAGCCCCAGCATTTT.

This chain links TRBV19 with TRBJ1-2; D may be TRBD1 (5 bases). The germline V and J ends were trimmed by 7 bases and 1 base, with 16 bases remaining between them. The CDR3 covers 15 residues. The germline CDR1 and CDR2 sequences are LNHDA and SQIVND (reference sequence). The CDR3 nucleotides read TGTGCCAGTACCCGAGACAGCGTCCTTAACTATGGCTACACCTTC. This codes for CASTRDSVLNYGYTF.

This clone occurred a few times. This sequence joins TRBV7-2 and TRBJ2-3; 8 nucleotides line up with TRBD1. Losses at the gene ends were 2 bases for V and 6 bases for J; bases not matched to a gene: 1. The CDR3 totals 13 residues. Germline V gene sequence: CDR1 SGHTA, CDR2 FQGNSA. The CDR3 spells CASSLPGGDTQYF. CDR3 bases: TGTGCCAGCAGCTTACCAGGGGGCGATACGCAGTATTTT. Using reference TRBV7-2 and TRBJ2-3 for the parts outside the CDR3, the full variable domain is GAGVSQSPSNKVTEKGKDVELRCDPISGHTALYWYRQSLGQGLEFLIYFQGNSAPDKSGLPSDRFSAERTGGSVSTLTIQRTQQEDSAVYLCASSLPGGDTQYFGPGTRLTVL.

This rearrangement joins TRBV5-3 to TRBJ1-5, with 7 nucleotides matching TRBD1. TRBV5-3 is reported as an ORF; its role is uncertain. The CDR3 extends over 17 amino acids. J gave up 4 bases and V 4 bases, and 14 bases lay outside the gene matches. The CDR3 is CARSPRGETGTNQPQHF. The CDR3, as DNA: TGTGCCAGAAGCCCCAGGGGAGAGACAGGGACAAATCAGCCCCAGCATTTT.

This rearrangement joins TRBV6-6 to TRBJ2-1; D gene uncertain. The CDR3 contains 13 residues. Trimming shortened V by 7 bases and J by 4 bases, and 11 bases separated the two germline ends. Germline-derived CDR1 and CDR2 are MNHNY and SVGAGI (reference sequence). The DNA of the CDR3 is TGTGCCAGCACCTGGCCTTTGTACAATGAGCAGTTCTTC. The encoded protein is CASTWPLYNEQFF.

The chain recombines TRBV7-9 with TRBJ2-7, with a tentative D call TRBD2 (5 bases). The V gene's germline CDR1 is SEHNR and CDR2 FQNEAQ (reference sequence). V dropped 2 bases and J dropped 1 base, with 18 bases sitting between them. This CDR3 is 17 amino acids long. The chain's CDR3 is CASSLRGGGYRSYEQYF. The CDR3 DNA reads TGTGCCAGCAGCTTACGAGGTGGCGGGTACCGTTCCTACGAGCAGTACTTC.

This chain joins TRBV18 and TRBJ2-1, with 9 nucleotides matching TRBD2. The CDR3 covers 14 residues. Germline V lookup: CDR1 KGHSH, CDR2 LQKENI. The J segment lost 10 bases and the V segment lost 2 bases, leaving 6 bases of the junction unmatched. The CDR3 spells CASSPGTSHWEQFF. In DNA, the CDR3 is TGTGCCAGCTCACCAGGGACTAGCCATTGGGAGCAGTTCTTC.

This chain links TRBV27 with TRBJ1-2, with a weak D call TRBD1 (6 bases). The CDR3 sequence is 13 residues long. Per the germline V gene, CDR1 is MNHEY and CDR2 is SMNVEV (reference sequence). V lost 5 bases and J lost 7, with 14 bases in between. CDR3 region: CASSRVQGFGYTF. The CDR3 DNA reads TGTGCCAGCAGTCGCGTCCAGGGGTTTGGCTACACCTTC.

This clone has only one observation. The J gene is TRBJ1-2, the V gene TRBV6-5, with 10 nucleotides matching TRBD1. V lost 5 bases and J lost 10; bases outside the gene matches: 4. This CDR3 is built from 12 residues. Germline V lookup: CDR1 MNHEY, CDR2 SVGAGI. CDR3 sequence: CASSQDRGDYTF. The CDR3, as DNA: TGTGCCAGCAGTCAGGACAGGGGGGACTACACCTTC.

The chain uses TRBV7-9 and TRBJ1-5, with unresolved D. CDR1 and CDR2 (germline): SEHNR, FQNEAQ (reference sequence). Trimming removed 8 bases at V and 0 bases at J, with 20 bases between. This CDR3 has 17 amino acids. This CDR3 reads CASGPTDVDLSNQPQHF. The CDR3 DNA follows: TGTGCCAGCGGACCCACGGACGTTGACCTTAGCAATCAGCCCCAGCATTTT.

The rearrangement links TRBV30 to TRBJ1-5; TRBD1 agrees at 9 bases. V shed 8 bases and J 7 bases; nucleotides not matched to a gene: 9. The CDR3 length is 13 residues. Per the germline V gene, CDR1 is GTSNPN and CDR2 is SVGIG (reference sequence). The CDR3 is CAAARDRVQPQHF. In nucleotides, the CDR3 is TGTGCCGCCGCCCGGGACAGGGTCCAGCCCCAGCATTTT. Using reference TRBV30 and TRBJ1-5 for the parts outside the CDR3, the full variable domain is SQTIHQWPATLVQPVGSPLSLECTVEGTSNPNLYWYRQAAGRGLQLLFYSVGIGQISSEVPQNLSASRPQDRQFILSSKKLLLSDSGFYLCAAARDRVQPQHFGDGTRLSIL.

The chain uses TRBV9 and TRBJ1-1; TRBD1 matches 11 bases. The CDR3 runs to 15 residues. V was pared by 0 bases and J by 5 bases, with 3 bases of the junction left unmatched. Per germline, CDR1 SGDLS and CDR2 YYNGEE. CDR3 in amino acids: CASSVGTGGWTEAFF. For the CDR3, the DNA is TGTGCCAGCAGCGTAGGGACAGGGGGCTGGACTGAAGCTTTCTTT.